Described below is a single TCR beta chain sequence and its context. What it binds is unknown. This sample was included in a study of tissue T cells after allogeneic stem cell transplantation. Repertoires were generated with immunoSEQ multiplex PCR, while TCRdb's copy carries only in-frame clones and drops some. This sample has roughly 9,900 clones, with roughly 60% found just once. Autopsy tissues spanned esophagus to rectum, liver, skin, and lymphoid organs including spleen. Germline lookup yields CDR1 SGDLS and CDR2 YYNGEE. The CDR3 has 14 amino acids. The ends were cut back, 0 bases at V and 4 bases at J, with 9 bases in the middle. Findings and limits, study-wide: Limitations included a small, clinically heterogeneous cohort and limited sampling depth. Tissue-detected TCR repertoire was only partly captured by blood and spleen T cells.

The V and J genes are TRBV9 and TRBJ2-3, with unresolved D. The sequencing here drew on tissue from the jejunum, taken at autopsy. The TCR sequence derives from a woman between 18 and 49 years old with breast cancer. As DNA, the CDR3 is TGTGCCAGCAGCGTAGTCAGTTCGTCAGATACGCAGTATTTT. This codes for CASSVVSSSDTQYF.